These 24 T cell receptor beta chains were all obtained from the same sample, sequenced in a study of cytomegalovirus exposure and HLA in healthy donors. Use of 60 Vbeta and 13 Jbeta primers characterized the PCR. TCRdb keeps only in-frame clones here, not all; method: immunoSEQ multiplex PCR. The sample comprises 200,000 to 250,000 clones, around 81% of which are singletons, and about 7.3% rests with the top ten. Material: PBMCs. The receptors originated from a woman aged 60-70 years in good health and CMV-seropositive.

The V gene is TRBV5-1, the J gene TRBJ1-1; D ambiguous. The CDR3 runs 13 residues. V was trimmed by 1 base and J by 7 bases, leaving 11 bases between them. Germline CDR1 reads SGHRS; CDR2 reads YFSETQ. CDR3 loop: CASSLSRGGEAFF. Written as DNA, the CDR3 is TGCGCCAGCAGCTTGTCTCGGGGAGGTGAAGCTTTCTTT.

The J gene is TRBJ2-5, the V gene TRBV7-6; a possible D gene is TRBD1 (6 bases). This CDR3 contains 19 residues. Trimming cost V 1 base and J 2 bases, with 23 bases left between them. CDR1 is SGHVS, CDR2 FNYEAQ, per germline. CDR3 sequence (DNA): TGTGCCAGCAGCTTAGGGCGGCTGTGGGACACGACTCGGCAAGAGACCCAGTACTTC. Protein: CASSLGRLWDTTRQETQYF.

This clone was seen a single time. The chain carries TRBV19 and TRBJ1-1; tentative D call: TRBD1 (6 bases). V gave up 5 bases and J gave up 7 bases, with 14 bases separating them. Germline CDR1 is LNHDA and CDR2 is SQIVND (reference sequence). The CDR3 is 13 residues long. CDR3 coding DNA: TGTGCCAGTAGTCCAACAGGGCTGGGTGAAGCTTTCTTT. It translates to CASSPTGLGEAFF.

This chain joins TRBV2 and TRBJ1-6, with a possible D match to TRBD1 (6 bases). Germline loops: CDR1 SNHLY, CDR2 FYNNEI. The germline V and J ends were trimmed by 2 bases and 9 bases, with 11 bases remaining between them. The CDR3 runs 14 residues. CDR3 DNA sequence: TGTGCCAGCAGTGAAACAGGGTTAGTTTCACCCCTCCACTTT. Protein sequence: CASSETGLVSPLHF.

Only one count was recorded for this clone. The chain links TRBV5-6 to TRBJ2-7; D might be TRBD2 (7 bases). Between the trimmed V and J ends, which lost 4 bases and 3 bases, there was a span of 14 bases. This CDR3 region has 14 residues. Germline values: CDR1 SGHDT, CDR2 YYEEEE. The CDR3 protein is CASSRSGTIYEQYF. CDR3 coding DNA: TGTGCCAGCAGCAGAAGCGGGACAATCTACGAGCAGTACTTC.

The rearrangement joins TRBV10-2 to TRBJ2-5; 8 nucleotides agree with TRBD2. Germline V gene sequence: CDR1 WSHSY, CDR2 SAAADI. The CDR3 is 14 amino acids. Germline trimming cut 7 bases from V and 5 bases from J; bases unmatched to any gene: 9. CDR3 sequence (DNA): TGCGCCAGCACCCCGGGACTAGGTTATGAGACCCAGTACTTC. Its protein is CASTPGLGYETQYF.

The genes are TRBV19 and TRBJ1-2, with a tentative D call TRBD1 (6 bases). Germline V gene lookup returns CDR1 LNHDA and CDR2 SQIVND (reference sequence). V lost 8 bases and J lost 8, with 18 bases in between. This CDR3 is 13 amino acids long. CDR3 region: CASSTTGTVGYTF. CDR3 nucleotide sequence: TGTGCCAGTTCGACTACAGGGACGGTCGGCTACACCTTC.

The chain is built from TRBV5-4 and TRBJ2-3; 10 bases align to TRBD2. With 4 bases clipped from V and 2 bases from J, the junction kept 4 bases outside the gene matches. Germline V lookup: CDR1 SGHNT, CDR2 YYREEE (reference sequence). The CDR3 covers 15 residues. The CDR3 nucleotides read TGTGCCAGCAGCCCGGGACTAGCGCCCACAGATACGCAGTATTTT. Protein: CASSPGLAPTDTQYF.

The chain joins TRBV5-8 to TRBJ1-2; TRBD1 aligns across 8 bases. Germline CDR1 reads SGHTS; CDR2 reads YDEGEE. The length of the CDR3 is 15 residues. V gave up 1 base and J gave up 4 bases; unmatched junction bases: 6. The CDR3 loop reads CASSLSAGTGYGYTF. Written as DNA, the CDR3 is TGTGCCAGCAGCTTGTCCGCCGGGACAGGCTATGGCTACACCTTC.

This clone appeared a few times. The genes are TRBV5-4 and TRBJ2-7, with TRBD1 identical over 7 bases. J lost 3 bases, V lost 6 bases, and 15 bases had no gene match. There are 16 residues in the CDR3. Per germline, CDR1 SGHNT and CDR2 YYREEE (reference sequence). CDR3 nucleotides: TGTGCCAGCACCACAATGAAGACAGGGCCCCTCTACGAGCAGTACTTC. Translated: CASTTMKTGPLYEQYF. The full variable domain, its missing parts supplied by reference TRBV5-4 and TRBJ2-7, is ETGVTQSPTHLIKTRGQQVTLRCSSQSGHNTVSWYQQALGQGPQFIFQYYREEENGRGNFPPRFSGLQFPNYSSELNVNALELDDSALYLCASTTMKTGPLYEQYFGPGTRLTVT.

The genes are TRBV4-1 and TRBJ2-7; maybe TRBD1 (5 bases). Germline CDR1 MGHRA, CDR2 YSYEKL. V shed 6 bases and J shed 2 bases, with 17 bases lying between them. The CDR3 consists of 15 residues. CDR3 nucleotide sequence: TGCGCCAGCAGTTCCAGGGAAAGGGGCACCTACGAGCAGTACTTC. This gives the protein CASSSRERGTYEQYF.

This clone was seen more than once but under ten times. The V gene is TRBV5-1, the J gene TRBJ1-3; no clear D. Between the trimmed V and J ends, which lost 0 bases and 0 bases, there was a span of 7 bases. The germline gives CDR1 SGHRS, CDR2 YFSETQ. CDR3 length: 15 residues. This CDR3 reads CASSLDGVSGNTIYF. In DNA, the CDR3 is TGCGCCAGCAGCTTGGACGGGGTCTCTGGAAACACCATATATTTT.

This sequence joins TRBV25-1 and TRBJ2-5; 7 nucleotides align to TRBD1. J gave up 4 bases and V 1 base, and 12 bases lay outside the gene matches. CDR3 size: 17 residues. Looked up from germline, CDR1 is MGHDK and CDR2 is SYGVNS. Written as DNA, the CDR3 is TGTGCCAGCAGTGAATTGGGACAGCCCAGAGGGGGAGAGACCCAGTACTTC. This sequence encodes CASSELGQPRGGETQYF.

This sequence joins TRBV18 and TRBJ1-2; TRBD1 might be the D (6 bases). Trimming stripped 6 bases from V and 6 bases from J, with 17 bases between. Germline values: CDR1 KGHSH, CDR2 LQKENI. The CDR3 consists of 14 residues. CDR3: CASSPPTGNHGYTF. The DNA of the CDR3 is TGTGCCAGCTCCCCGCCGACAGGCAATCATGGCTACACCTTC.

The rearrangement links TRBV27 to TRBJ2-7; no clear D gene. CDR1 MNHEY and CDR2 SMNVEV come from the germline V gene (reference sequence). V was shortened by 6 bases and J by 3 bases, with 15 bases between the two germline ends. CDR3 length equals 14 residues. The CDR3 DNA reads as TGTGCCAGCAGAAACGTTAATCAGGACTACGAGCAGTACTTC. Translation: CASRNVNQDYEQYF.

The chain joins TRBV28 to TRBJ1-1, with a weak D call TRBD1 (6 bases). The CDR3 has 14 amino acids. From germline, CDR1 is MDHEN and CDR2 SYDVKM. With 5 bases removed from V and 3 bases from J, the gap between germline ends came to 13 bases. The CDR3 spells CASSPWEGDTEAFF. CDR3 in DNA: TGTGCCAGCAGTCCCTGGGAGGGGGACACTGAAGCTTTCTTT. Full variable domain (rest looked up from reference TRBV28 and TRBJ1-1): DVKVTQSSRYLVKRTGEKVFLECVQDMDHENMFWYRQDPGLGLRLIYFSYDVKMKEKGDIPEGYSVSREKKERFSLILESASTNQTSMYLCASSPWEGDTEAFFGQGTRLTVV.

CDR3 region: CASSSLYLTENQETQYF. In DNA, the CDR3 is TGTGCCAGCAGTTCCCTCTACCTGACAGAAAACCAAGAGACCCAGTACTTC. This chain uses TRBV28 with TRBJ2-5; a possible D gene is TRBD1 (5 bases). Germline V CDR1 and CDR2: MDHEN, SYDVKM. V was clipped by 4 bases and J by 0 bases, with 18 bases between them. The CDR3 is 17 amino acids.

This chain connects TRBV5-1 to TRBJ1-1; tentatively, D is TRBD1 (5 bases). Deletions cut 4 bases from V and 5 bases from J, with 15 bases between. There are 14 residues in the CDR3. The germline gives CDR1 SGHRS, CDR2 YFSETQ. The CDR3 loop reads CASSPGGVVTEAFF. As DNA, the CDR3 is TGCGCCAGCAGCCCGGGGGGGGTTGTAACTGAAGCTTTCTTT.

The J gene is TRBJ1-1, the V gene TRBV30; 8 bases align to TRBD1. This CDR3 spans 16 amino acids. Trimming took 1 base from V and 1 from J; bases not matched to a gene: 8. Germline V gives CDR1 GTSNPN, CDR2 SVGIG (reference sequence). Here the CDR3 DNA reads TGTGCCTGGAGTGGGCCCGGGACAGGCCAGAACACTGAAGCTTTCTTT. It yields the protein CAWSGPGTGQNTEAFF.

This clone is a singleton in its sample. V and J are TRBV7-9 and TRBJ2-4; D is perhaps TRBD2 (5 bases). The CDR3 consists of 15 residues. Trimming pared 5 bases from V and 8 bases from J, leaving 19 bases between. The germline CDR1 and CDR2 sequences are SEHNR and FQNEAQ (reference sequence). The CDR3 protein is CASSATRSGGDIQYF. CDR3 nucleotides: TGTGCCAGCAGCGCCACCCGCAGCGGTGGGGACATTCAGTACTTC.

This clone was observed a single time. The rearrangement uses TRBV30 and TRBJ1-1, with D maybe TRBD1 (5 bases). V was cut by 2 bases and J by 5 bases, with 12 bases left in between. CDR3 length equals 13 residues. Germline assignment: CDR1 GTSNPN and CDR2 SVGIG (reference sequence). The CDR3 is CAWSLRDGTEAFF. The DNA of the CDR3 is TGTGCCTGGAGTCTCAGGGATGGTACTGAAGCTTTCTTT. The variable domain in full, with the rest retrieved from reference TRBV30 and TRBJ1-1, is SQTIHQWPATLVQPVGSPLSLECTVEGTSNPNLYWYRQAAGRGLQLLFYSVGIGQISSEVPQNLSASRPQDRQFILSSKKLLLSDSGFYLCAWSLRDGTEAFFGQGTRLTVV.

This chain joins TRBV14 and TRBJ2-7; maybe TRBD2 (6 bases). Germline lookup yields CDR1 SGHDN and CDR2 FVKESK. Trimming left V 4 bases short and J 0 bases short, with 13 bases between. This CDR3 comprises 15 residues. The CDR3 loop is CASSRPGVFSYEQYF. CDR3 sequence (DNA): TGTGCCAGCAGCCGACCGGGAGTGTTCTCCTACGAGCAGTACTTC.

The V and J genes are TRBV30 and TRBJ2-7; TRBD2 aligns across 9 bases. The CDR3 consists of 14 residues. Looked up from germline, CDR1 is GTSNPN and CDR2 is SVGIG (reference sequence). After removal of 2 bases from V and 5 bases from J, the junction contained 7 bases not matched to a gene. The CDR3 sequence: CAWSRGIAGDEQYF. DNA of the CDR3: TGTGCCTGGAGTAGGGGGATAGCGGGAGACGAGCAGTACTTC.

This chain uses TRBV28 with TRBJ1-4; 8 nucleotides agree with TRBD1. Per the germline V gene, CDR1 is MDHEN and CDR2 is SYDVKM. This CDR3 is 17 amino acids long. V trimming: 6 bases; J trimming: 4 bases; junction bases outside the gene matches: 13. CDR3 DNA: TGTGCCAGCAGCCCAGTAACCCAGGGGGCAGGTAATGAAAAACTGTTTTTT. Protein product: CASSPVTQGAGNEKLFF.